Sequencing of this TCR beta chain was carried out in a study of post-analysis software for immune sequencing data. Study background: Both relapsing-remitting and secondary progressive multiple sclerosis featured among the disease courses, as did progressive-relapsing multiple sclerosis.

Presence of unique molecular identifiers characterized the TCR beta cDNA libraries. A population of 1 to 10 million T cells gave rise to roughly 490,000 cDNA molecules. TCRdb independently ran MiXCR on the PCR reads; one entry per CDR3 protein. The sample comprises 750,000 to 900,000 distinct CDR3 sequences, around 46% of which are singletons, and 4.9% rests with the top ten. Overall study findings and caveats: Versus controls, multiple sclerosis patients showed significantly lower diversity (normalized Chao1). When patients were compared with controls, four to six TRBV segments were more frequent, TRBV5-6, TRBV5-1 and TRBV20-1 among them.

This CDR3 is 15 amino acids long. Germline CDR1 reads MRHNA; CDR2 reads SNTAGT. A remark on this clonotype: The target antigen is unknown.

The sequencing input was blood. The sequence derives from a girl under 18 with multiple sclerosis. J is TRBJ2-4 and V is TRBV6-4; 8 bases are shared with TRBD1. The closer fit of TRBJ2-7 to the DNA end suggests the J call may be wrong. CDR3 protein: CASSITQTGDYEQYF. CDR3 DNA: TGTGCCAGCAGCATCACCCAGACAGGGGACTACGAGCAGTACTTC.